One T cell receptor (beta chain) is described in this entry. Germline V gene sequence: CDR1 SGHTA, CDR2 FQGNSA. This CDR3 region has 15 residues. Trimming took off 2 bases at V and 5 bases at J, with 15 bases between the two ends. The source of the sample is a study of Graves' ophthalmopathy and Graves' hyperthyroidism. Study-wide background: Peripheral blood sampling preceded any treatment and occurred at initial diagnosis.

Scientists amplified the TCR beta CDR3 regions from RNA transcripts. HTBI primers were used in a first-round RT-PCR, which preceded a second-round multiplex PCR. TCRdb passed the multiplex PCR reads through MiXCR, listing each CDR3 protein once. The sample shows hundreds of thousands of distinct CDR3 sequences, 20% to 25% of them seen only once. The PBMCs had their origin in 7.5 to 10 ml of fresh peripheral blood. Specimen: peripheral blood. The receptor was isolated from a woman in her fifties or sixties with Graves' ophthalmopathy. The chain links TRBV7-2 to TRBJ2-5; the D gene is possibly TRBD2 (6 bases). CDR3 sequence: CASSLRGLGMETQYF. DNA of the CDR3: TGTGCCAGCAGCTTACGGGGGTTGGGTATGGAGACCCAGTACTTC.